The 27 T cell receptor beta chains below come from one sample, sequenced in a study of shared clonotypes between healthy human individuals. Sequencing used immunoSEQ multiplex PCR; TCRdb keeps in-frame clones, though not all of them. Seen here are fewer than 650,000 clones, around three quarters observed once, and the top ten hold 9.5% to 15%. The sequencing sample was made of PBMCs. The source is a woman in her 40s in good health. Some clones in this sample may be carry-over from other donors' samples.

This clone occurred once. This chain links TRBV4-1 with TRBJ2-7; the match to TRBD2 covers 14 bases. Trimming at V came to 5 bases and at J to 5 bases, leaving 11 bases not matched to a gene. The CDR3 length is 17 residues. Germline V gene lookup returns CDR1 MGHRA and CDR2 YSYEKL. The CDR3 bases are TGCGCCAGCAGCAAACGACTAGCGGGAGGGCCGTTTGACGAGCAGTACTTC. Translation gives CASSKRLAGGPFDEQYF.

This clone was seen a handful of times. This chain joins TRBV5-1 and TRBJ2-3; possible D gene TRBD2, 5 bases. CDR3 length: 15 amino acids. Germline V gene data show CDR1 as SGHRS and CDR2 as YFSETQ. Trimming cost V 7 bases and J 0 bases, with 15 bases left between them. The DNA for the CDR3 is TGCGCCAGCTTCCGTGGAGCGGCAAGCACAGATACGCAGTATTTT. It codes for CASFRGAASTDTQYF.

The rearrangement uses TRBV6-1 and TRBJ2-1, with 9 bases matching TRBD2. Germline V gene data show CDR1 as MNHNS and CDR2 as SASEGT. Trimming took 4 bases from V and 8 from J; bases not matched to a gene: 9. The CDR3 spans 15 residues. The chain's CDR3 is CASSVPSGRHHEQFF. The CDR3 DNA reads TGTGCCAGCAGTGTTCCCAGCGGGAGGCACCATGAGCAGTTCTTC.

The chain couples TRBV18 to TRBJ2-4; the D call may be TRBD1 or TRBD2 (5 bases each). The CDR3 length is 17 residues. V gave up 3 bases and J gave up 3 bases, with 18 bases separating them. Germline V lookup: CDR1 KGHSH, CDR2 LQKENI. This CDR3 is CASSPIDSLRGKNIQYF. The CDR3 nucleotides read TGTGCCAGCTCACCCATAGACAGTCTGAGGGGCAAAAACATTCAGTACTTC.

In this sample, this clone turned up many times. The chain is built from TRBV7-9 and TRBJ2-2, with TRBD2 matching 13 bases. Trimming at V came to 5 bases and at J to 2 bases, leaving 5 bases not matched to a gene. The CDR3 sequence is 17 residues long. Per germline, CDR1 SEHNR and CDR2 FQNEAQ (reference sequence). CDR3 DNA: TGTGCCAGCAGCCGACTAGCGGGAGGCCCTAACACCGGGGAGCTGTTTTTT. It specifies CASSRLAGGPNTGELFF.

V gene TRBV28 combines with J gene TRBJ2-3; TRBD2 agrees at 7 bases. The germline V gene encodes CDR1 MDHEN and CDR2 SYDVKM. Trimming cost V 4 bases and J 6 bases; bases outside gene matches: 10. The CDR3 loop spans 15 amino acids. The CDR3 DNA is TGTGCCAGCAGTTCGACTAGCTTGGTTACGGATACGCAGTATTTT. Translating gives CASSSTSLVTDTQYF.

In its sample, this clone was seen once. The rearrangement links TRBV5-1 to TRBJ2-1; 8 bases match TRBD2. Germline V CDR1 and CDR2: SGHRS, YFSETQ. J gave up 5 bases and V 4 bases, and 5 bases lay outside the gene matches. This CDR3 contains 14 residues. The CDR3 bases are TGCGCCAGCAGCCGGGGAGCGGGAGACAATGAGCAGTTCTTC. Its protein product is CASSRGAGDNEQFF.

This chain joins TRBV28 and TRBJ1-5; TRBD1 matches 7 bases. Germline-derived CDR1 and CDR2 are MDHEN and SYDVKM. This CDR3 comprises 16 residues. Trimming removed 6 bases from V and 5 bases from J; junction bases left unmatched: 13. DNA of the CDR3: TGTGCCAGCAGCCCGACCGGGCAGGGGGTTCATCAGCCCCAGCATTTT. This encodes CASSPTGQGVHQPQHF.

The gene calls are TRBV2 and TRBJ2-2; a weak D match, TRBD2 (5 bases). Germline V CDR1 and CDR2: SNHLY, FYNNEI. V gave up 5 bases and J gave up 1 base, with 11 bases separating them. This CDR3 comprises 15 residues. The CDR3 reads CASSWTARNTGELFF. In DNA, the CDR3 is TGTGCCAGCAGTTGGACTGCTAGGAACACCGGGGAGCTGTTTTTT.

This clone was picked up one time. The chain employs TRBV7-9 and TRBJ1-3, with 7 nucleotides matching TRBD1. Germline V lookup: CDR1 SEHNR, CDR2 FQNEAQ (reference sequence). The V gene end was trimmed by 5 bases and the J gene end by 6 bases; junction bases not matched to a gene: 7. This CDR3 contains 14 residues. The CDR3 here is CASSTHRGLNTIYF. Written as DNA, the CDR3 is TGTGCCAGCAGCACCCACAGGGGCCTAAACACCATATATTTT.

This chain uses TRBV14 with TRBJ2-7; TRBD1 is a possible D gene (5 bases). Trimming removed 1 base from V and 5 bases from J, with 12 bases in between. The CDR3 is 14 residues long. Germline CDR1 and CDR2: SGHDN and FVKESK. The CDR3 sequence is CASSQVAGRNEQYF. The CDR3, as DNA: TGTGCCAGCAGCCAAGTCGCAGGGCGGAACGAGCAGTACTTC.

The chain combines TRBV2 with TRBJ2-1; D not certain. Germline V CDR1 and CDR2: SNHLY, FYNNEI. Trimming left V 3 bases short and J 4 bases short, with 13 bases between. The CDR3 totals 15 residues. The DNA for the CDR3 is TGTGCCAGCAGTGAGCAGGCCGCCCGGTACAATGAGCAGTTCTTC. Translated: CASSEQAARYNEQFF.

This clone was seen just once. The V and J genes are TRBV5-1 and TRBJ2-7; 9 bases are shared with TRBD2. With 2 bases clipped from V and 6 bases from J, the junction kept 6 bases outside the gene matches. The CDR3 loop spans 14 amino acids. Per germline, CDR1 SGHRS and CDR2 YFSETQ. Here the CDR3 DNA reads TGCGCCAGCAGCTTAGGGACTAGCACTGCCGAGCAGTACTTC. Translation gives CASSLGTSTAEQYF.

As regards this clone: Other DNA sequences in this sample translate to the same CDR3. The rearrangement uses TRBV6-5 and TRBJ1-1; a possible D gene is TRBD1 (6 bases). The CDR3 has 14 residues. Germline loops: CDR1 MNHEY, CDR2 SVGAGI. Trimming removed 0 bases from V and 3 bases from J, with 8 bases in between. DNA of the CDR3: TGTGCCAGCAGTTACTCTACAGGGTACACTGAAGCTTTCTTT. It translates to CASSYSTGYTEAFF.

The V gene is TRBV7-9, the J gene TRBJ1-1; no definite D call. The CDR3 covers 13 residues. Germline V CDR1 and CDR2: SEHNR, FQNEAQ (reference sequence). Trimming removed 1 base at V and 2 bases at J, with 5 bases between. In nucleotides, the CDR3 is TGTGCCAGCAGCTTAGAACCTAACACTGAAGCTTTCTTT. Residues: CASSLEPNTEAFF.

This clone appeared a single time. The genes are TRBV18 and TRBJ1-1; D may be TRBD1 (6 bases). The germline V gene has CDR1 KGHSH and CDR2 LQKENI. V lost 2 bases and J 4 bases, leaving 20 bases between the germline ends. The CDR3 is made up of 17 amino acids. Written as DNA, the CDR3 is TGTGCCAGCTCACCAATCAGGGGCCTAAAGGGATCCACTGAAGCTTTCTTT. Amino acids: CASSPIRGLKGSTEAFF.

V gene TRBV7-2 combines with J gene TRBJ1-1, with a tentative D call TRBD1 (5 bases). V lost 3 bases, J lost 4 bases, and 12 bases lay in between. This CDR3 is built from 14 residues. Germline CDR1 is SGHTA and CDR2 is FQGNSA. The CDR3 spells CASSLAQEGTEAFF. The DNA for the CDR3 is TGTGCCAGCAGCTTGGCACAGGAGGGCACTGAAGCTTTCTTT. Full variable domain (outside the CDR3, taken from reference TRBV7-2 and TRBJ1-1): GAGVSQSPSNKVTEKGKDVELRCDPISGHTALYWYRQSLGQGLEFLIYFQGNSAPDKSGLPSDRFSAERTGGSVSTLTIQRTQQEDSAVYLCASSLAQEGTEAFFGQGTRLTVV.

The chain combines TRBV6-1 with TRBJ2-7, with a weak D call TRBD2 (5 bases). Trimming stripped 11 bases from V and 3 bases from J, with 11 bases between. The CDR3 has 11 amino acids. CDR1 is MNHNS and CDR2 is SASEGT in the germline V gene. The CDR3 nucleotides read TGTGCCTGCCAGGAGGTCTACGAGCAGTACTTC. This translates into CACQEVYEQYF.

With regard to this clone: A far larger clone is off by one base, so a read error is likely. Other DNA variants within this sample encode the same CDR3. The rearrangement uses TRBV30 and TRBJ1-2; D uncertain. Germline V gene lookup returns CDR1 GTSNPN and CDR2 SVGIG (reference sequence). CDR3 length equals 12 residues. V gave up 7 bases and J gave up 4 bases, with 13 bases separating them. The CDR3 spells CAFARDSYGYTF. CDR3 coding DNA: TGTGCCTTTGCCCGGGATTCCTATGGCTACACCTTC.

The sample holds a few counts of this clone. The chain is built from TRBV18 and TRBJ2-7; 15 bases line up with TRBD2. The germline V gene encodes CDR1 KGHSH and CDR2 LQKENI. This CDR3 region has 16 residues. V was pared by 3 bases and J by 3 bases, with 3 bases of the junction left unmatched. The CDR3 region is CASSPTGLAGGYEQYF. For the CDR3, the DNA is TGTGCCAGCTCACCGACGGGACTAGCGGGAGGCTACGAGCAGTACTTC.

This clone was seen just once. This sequence joins TRBV9 and TRBJ2-6, with 8 bases matching TRBD1. Germline CDR1 SGDLS, CDR2 YYNGEE. The CDR3 length is 19 residues. V dropped 5 bases and J dropped 3; count of bases not matched to a gene: 16. CDR3 sequence reads: CASSRVAGQGAGGANVLTF. Written as DNA, the CDR3 is TGTGCCAGCAGTCGCGTCGCGGGGCAGGGGGCAGGTGGGGCCAACGTCCTGACTTTC. The variable domain in full, completed from reference TRBV9 and TRBJ2-6, reads DSGVTQTPKHLITATGQRVTLRCSPRSGDLSVYWYQQSLDQGLQFLIQYYNGEERAKGNILERFSAQQFPDLHSELNLSSLELGDSALYFCASSRVAGQGAGGANVLTFGAGSRLTVL.

Remarks on this clone: The identical CDR3 is also encoded by other nucleotide sequences in the sample. The genes are TRBV18 and TRBJ2-7; 10 bases are shared with TRBD2. The CDR3 extends over 15 amino acids. Unmatched junction bases numbered 4, after V lost 3 bases and J lost 2 bases. Germline V gene lookup returns CDR1 KGHSH and CDR2 LQKENI. CDR3 loop: CASSPLAGGAYEQYF. For the CDR3, the DNA is TGTGCCAGCTCACCTTTAGCGGGAGGAGCCTACGAGCAGTACTTC.

The chain combines TRBV28 with TRBJ2-3; 7 bases align to TRBD1. Trimming cost V 6 bases and J 5 bases; bases outside gene matches: 2. In germline, CDR1 is MDHEN, CDR2 SYDVKM. CDR3 length: 12 amino acids. The CDR3 here is CASSTGVDTQYF. The CDR3 DNA reads TGTGCCAGCAGCACAGGGGTAGATACGCAGTATTTT. Looking up the rest from reference TRBV28 and TRBJ2-3 gives the full variable domain: DVKVTQSSRYLVKRTGEKVFLECVQDMDHENMFWYRQDPGLGLRLIYFSYDVKMKEKGDIPEGYSVSREKKERFSLILESASTNQTSMYLCASSTGVDTQYFGPGTRLTVL.

The rearrangement uses TRBV4-1 and TRBJ2-1; the D gene is possibly TRBD1 (6 bases). The CDR3 is made up of 16 amino acids. The V gene lost 0 bases and the J gene lost 0 bases, with 9 bases spanning the gap. Germline CDR1 reads MGHRA; CDR2 reads YSYEKL. The CDR3: CASSQDDRSSYNEQFF. In DNA form, the CDR3 reads TGCGCCAGCAGCCAAGATGACAGGAGCTCCTACAATGAGCAGTTCTTC.

This clone was seen just once. The chain joins TRBV2 to TRBJ1-1, with 9 bases aligning to TRBD1. The CDR3 runs to 15 residues. Germline V gene sequence: CDR1 SNHLY, CDR2 FYNNEI. V lost 4 bases to trimming and J lost 1 base; unmatched junction nucleotides: 4. The CDR3 nucleotides are TGTGCCAGCAGTGTGGAGGACAGGGGGAACACTGAAGCTTTCTTT. This translates into CASSVEDRGNTEAFF.

The chain uses TRBV2 and TRBJ2-7; D is perhaps TRBD1 (5 bases). The CDR3 has 14 amino acids. Per the germline V gene, CDR1 is SNHLY and CDR2 is FYNNEI. V was clipped by 2 bases and J by 3 bases, with 11 bases between them. The CDR3 loop is CASSELGQGYEQYF. The CDR3 coding sequence is TGTGCCAGCAGTGAACTAGGGCAGGGCTACGAGCAGTACTTC.

J is TRBJ1-5 and V is TRBV28; 7 bases match TRBD1. Germline CDR1 and CDR2: MDHEN and SYDVKM. J gave up 2 bases and V 9 bases, and 7 bases lay outside the gene matches. The CDR3 length is 14 residues. The CDR3 sequence: CASHRGAGNQPQHF. DNA for the CDR3: TGTGCCAGTCACAGGGGTGCGGGCAATCAGCCCCAGCATTTT.